Included here is one T cell receptor (beta chain) sequence, with context. Its matching antigen is unknown. Every donor had blood drawn once into heparin, around 0.12 L on average. The sample belongs to a study of beta chain features in type 1 diabetes. Trimming shortened V by 4 bases and J by 9 bases, and 15 bases separated the two germline ends. The length of the CDR3 is 13 residues. CDR1 is MNHEY, CDR2 SVGAGI, per germline. Study observations and caveats: Type 1 diabetes patients showed a moderate but significant shortening of TCRB CDR3s in all four CD4+ subsets. Type 1 diabetes patients had VDJ junctions that carried fewer insertions and more deletions.

The sequenced template was cDNA made from the entire isolated RNA. The read count averaged about 3.57 million across naive, central memory and regulatory T cell samples. Generated by immunoSEQ multiplex PCR, the TCRdb table keeps only in-frame clones and is missing some. Of roughly 300,000 clones detected, roughly an eighth appear once; the ten largest clones hold 0.017%. This clonotype originated in a man younger than 40 with type 1 diabetes. This rearrangement joins TRBV6-5 to TRBJ1-1; maybe TRBD1 (6 bases). The sequenced sample consisted of naive CD4+ T cells from blood. The CDR3 coding sequence is TGTGCCAGCAGTTCAACCCGGGACACGAAAGCTTTCTTT. It translates to CASSSTRDTKAFF.